This T cell receptor beta chain was sequenced in a study of CD8 T cells in Susac syndrome. Germline V lookup: CDR1 MNHNS, CDR2 SASEGT. Trimming took 4 bases from V and 2 from J, leaving 10 bases between them. This CDR3 is built from 14 residues. Reverse transcription of roughly 0.45 to 1 ug RNA was performed with random hexamers. TCR beta CDR3 was amplified by immunoSEQ multiplex PCR. This amplification extended across 54 Vbeta and 13 Jbeta segments. TCRdb ran MiXCR on the immunoSEQ multiplex PCR reads and lists one entry per CDR3 protein. Seen here are around 99,000 distinct CDR3 sequences, around 95% observed once, and the top ten hold more than 0.095%.

Sequencing used CD4+ T cells from PBMCs. V gene TRBV6-1 combines with J gene TRBJ2-3, with D possibly being TRBD1 (6 bases). The clonotype comes from a human donor in good health. The CDR3 spells CASSVDRITDTQYF. CDR3 DNA: TGTGCCAGCAGTGTTGACAGGATCACAGATACGCAGTATTTT.